Given below is one TCR beta chain in context. This entry belongs to a study of cytomegalovirus exposure and HLA in healthy donors. Losses at the gene ends were 4 bases for V and 3 bases for J; bases not matched to a gene: 8. CDR3 length equals 15 residues. The germline V gene has CDR1 SGHNT and CDR2 YYREEE (reference sequence). Use of 60 Vbeta and 13 Jbeta primers characterized the PCR. Assay used: immunoSEQ multiplex PCR; TCRdb lists only in-frame clones, some missing. The repertoire holds around 90,000 clones, with about 80% as singletons. The source is a human donor in good health. The sequenced sample was PBMCs. The V call is TRBV5-4, the J call TRBJ2-3, with 7 bases matching TRBD2. The DNA of the CDR3 is TGTGCCAGCAGCCCTAGGGGAGGGCTTACAGATACGCAGTATTTT. Translating gives CASSPRGGLTDTQYF. Full variable domain (remainder filled in from reference TRBV5-4 and TRBJ2-3): ETGVTQSPTHLIKTRGQQVTLRCSSQSGHNTVSWYQQALGQGPQFIFQYYREEENGRGNFPPRFSGLQFPNYSSELNVNALELDDSALYLCASSPRGGLTDTQYFGPGTRLTVL.